Listed below are T cell receptor beta chains from one sample, sequenced in a study of T-cell reconstitution after alpha-beta-depleted transplantation in children. Each CDR3 protein gets one entry after TCRdb re-called the PCR reads with MiXCR. The data contain 360,000 or so distinct CDR3 sequences, about a fifth of them seen just once; the ten biggest clones take up less than 4.5%. The sequenced sample was PBMCs from the stem cell graft donor, obtained from the stem cell graft. These receptors all come from a human donor who donated a stem cell graft to a child with acute myeloid leukemia. The CDR3 runs from the conserved cysteine through the conserved F or W. Each record gives: J gene, V gene, CDR3 protein.

>TRBJ2-3|TRBV20-1
CSVRLGGADTQYF
>TRBJ2-1|TRBV20-1
CSAFSGKDNEQFF
>TRBJ2-2|TRBV12-3/TRBV12-4
CASSLRHPSDTGELFF
>TRBJ2-3|TRBV12-3/TRBV12-4
CASSRTSDNTDTQYF
>TRBJ2-5|TRBV20-1
CSALLEGGETQYF
>TRBJ2-3|TRBV12-3/TRBV12-4
CASSLRPADTQYF
>TRBJ2-1|TRBV28
CASSLSGSGAYNEQFF
>TRBJ1-1|TRBV12-3/TRBV12-4
CASSYSGLAFF
>TRBJ2-7|TRBV5-1
CASSLVSGASYEQYF
>TRBJ1-1|TRBV12-3/TRBV12-4
CASSAPWAGGFGTEAFF
>TRBJ2-7|TRBV20-1
CSADGTSGPYEQYF
>TRBJ1-5|TRBV28
CASRKQGAGLQPQHF
>TRBJ2-7|TRBV29-1
CSVEGQGGDYEQYF
>TRBJ1-1|TRBV20-1
CSARDRVAEAFF
>TRBJ2-3|TRBV11-1
CASSPGQGVAGGSTDTQYF
>TRBJ2-3|TRBV6-1
CASRPDYRTDTQYF
>TRBJ2-5|TRBV5-1
CASSLDRQETQYF
>TRBJ2-1|TRBV15
CATSRDLGLAGYNEQFF
>TRBJ2-1|TRBV27
CASRRGGGSNNEQFF
>TRBJ1-2|TRBV6-1
CASRLTGVSNYGYTF
>TRBJ2-1|TRBV14
CASSQGAGRPYNEQFF
>TRBJ2-5|TRBV11-1
CASSLGVEGGQSRETQYF
>TRBJ2-7|TRBV3-1
CASSKERQSFYEQYF
>TRBJ1-1|TRBV5-5
CASSTTGLETEAFF
>TRBJ1-5|TRBV7-9
CASSLEPGLSNQPQHF
>TRBJ2-7|TRBV5-1
CASSQGFYEQYF
>TRBJ2-7|TRBV5-1
CASSLSGSSSPYEQYF
>TRBJ2-3|TRBV4-1
CASSIRRPSTDTQYF
>TRBJ1-1|TRBV20-1
CSARDLVATEAFF
>TRBJ1-1|TRBV12-3/TRBV12-4
CASSTHGRDTEAFF
>TRBJ2-7|TRBV7-9
CASSPFEYEQYF
>TRBJ2-7|TRBV29-1
CSASSQANSYEQYF
>TRBJ1-2|TRBV6-1
CASALTGNYGYTF
>TRBJ2-1|TRBV7-2
CASSLGGTPLEQFF
>TRBJ2-1|TRBV5-1
CASSLSSPGTFYNEQFF
>TRBJ2-5|TRBV6-2/TRBV6-3
CASSQQGSGETQYF
>TRBJ2-1|TRBV5-1
CASSPQTSYNEQFF
>TRBJ1-6|TRBV10-3
CAISAGNGDSPLHF
>TRBJ2-1|TRBV20-1
CSAEAGLAGDEQFF
>TRBJ2-7|TRBV29-1
CSVGQGVNEQYF
>TRBJ2-1|TRBV24-1
CATSAQRDNEQFF
>TRBJ2-1|TRBV4-3
CASSQVGGERNEQFF
>TRBJ2-3|TRBV4-1
CASSGGQYTDTQYF
>TRBJ2-1|TRBV6-1
CASSERPAGAFGDEQFF
>TRBJ2-3|TRBV30
CAWSVVQLNKYF
>TRBJ2-1|TRBV6-5
CASSLLAGGPRSSYNEQFF
>TRBJ2-1|TRBV25-1
CASSESGSDEQFF
>TRBJ2-7|TRBV27
CASTYSGRFYEQYF
>TRBJ1-1|TRBV28
CASRPSDRGGTEAFF
>TRBJ2-7|TRBV2
CASNPGDSIYEQYF